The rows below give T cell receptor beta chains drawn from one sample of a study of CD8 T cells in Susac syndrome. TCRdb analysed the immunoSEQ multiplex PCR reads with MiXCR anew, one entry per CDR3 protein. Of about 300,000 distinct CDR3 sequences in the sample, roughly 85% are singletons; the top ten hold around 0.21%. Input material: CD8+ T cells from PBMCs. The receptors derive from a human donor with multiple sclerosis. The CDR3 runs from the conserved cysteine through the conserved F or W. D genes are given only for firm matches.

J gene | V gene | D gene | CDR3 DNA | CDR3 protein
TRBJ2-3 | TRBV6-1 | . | TGTGCCAGCAGCCGCCCCTCGGAAAGTTCTAGCACAGATACGCAGTATTTT | CASSRPSESSSTDTQYF
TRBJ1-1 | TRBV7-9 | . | TGTGCCAGCACCCCGGTCAGGAACACTGAAGCTTTCTTT | CASTPVRNTEAFF
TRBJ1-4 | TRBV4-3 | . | TGCGCCAGCAGCCAAGATAGGATCGGTCGTGAAAAACTGTTTTTT | CASSQDRIGREKLFF
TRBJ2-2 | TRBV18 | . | TGTGCCAGCTCACCACCGAGCAGGGTCGCCGGGGAGCTGTTTTTT | CASSPPSRVAGELFF
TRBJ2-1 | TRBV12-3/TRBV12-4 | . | TGTGCCAGCAAGCCGGACAGTGAGTACAATGAGCAGTTCTTC | CASKPDSEYNEQFF
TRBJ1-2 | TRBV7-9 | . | TGTGCCAGCAGCTTATCCCTGACTGGAGCTAACTATGGCTACACCTTC | CASSLSLTGANYGYTF
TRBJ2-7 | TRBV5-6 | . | TGTGCCAGCAGCTTTGACCAAGAGGGAGAAGACGAGCAGTACTTC | CASSFDQEGEDEQYF
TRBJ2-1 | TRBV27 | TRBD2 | TGTGCCAGCAGTTTATTAACTAGCGGGGGCTACAATGAGCAGTTCTTC | CASSLLTSGGYNEQFF
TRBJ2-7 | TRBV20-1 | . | TGCAGTGCTAGGGTTAGTGTAGGGCCCTACGAGCAGTACTTC | CSARVSVGPYEQYF
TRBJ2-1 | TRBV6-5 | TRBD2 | TGTGCCAGCAGCACGGGACTAGAGGGGGTCGGTGAGCAGTTCTTC | CASSTGLEGVGEQFF
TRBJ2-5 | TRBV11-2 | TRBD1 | TGTGCCAGCAGCTTGAGTTGGGACAGGGGGCTGGAAGAGACCCAGTACTTC | CASSLSWDRGLEETQYF